Below, 15 T cell receptor beta chains from the same sample are listed, as sequenced in a study of T cell changes during pregnancy in multiple sclerosis (dated by TCRdb to between 2019 and 2020). Library preparation employed the immunoSEQ multiplex PCR assay. TCRdb holds this immuneACCESS table with in-frame rearrangements only. Some clones are missing; in checked studies, unresolved V genes explain under half, and the rest has no known cause. This sample is represented by about 110,000 clones; 91% of them were singletons. The ten biggest clones cover around 3.2% of the sample. The starting material was peripheral blood, obtained after pregnancy. These receptors were obtained from a female donor with multiple sclerosis, enrolled in a pregnancy study.

The chain is built from TRBV4-2 and TRBJ1-2, with TRBD1 as a possible D gene (5 bases). The V end lost 1 base, the J end lost 8 bases, and 17 bases lay between the germline ends. This CDR3 contains 15 residues. Germline V lookup: CDR1 LGHNA, CDR2 YNFKEQ. The CDR3, as DNA: TGTGCCAGCAGCCAAGGTGCAGGGTCGCTCGGAGGCTACACCTTC. Translated, it gives CASSQGAGSLGGYTF.

This chain connects TRBV13 to TRBJ2-1; no clear D gene. CDR3 length: 12 amino acids. V was shortened by 2 bases and J by 6 bases, with 5 bases between the two germline ends. CDR1 and CDR2 from the germline V gene are PRHDT and FYEKMQ (reference sequence). The CDR3 DNA reads as TGTGCCAGCAGCTTAAACAGCAATGAGCAGTTCTTC. Translated, it gives CASSLNSNEQFF.

V and J are TRBV7-3 and TRBJ2-5; unclear D gene. The closer fit of TRBJ2-7 to the DNA end suggests the J call may be wrong. Germline CDR1 and CDR2: SGHTA and FQGTGA. The CDR3 length is 14 residues. The CDR3 here is CASSLYDNRDEQYF. The CDR3 bases are TGTGCCAGCAGCTTATACGACAATCGCGACGAGCAGTACTTC.

CDR3 DNA: TGTGCCAGCAGTGAAGCTAATCCGAGACAGGGGGGCTACACCTTC. Its protein is CASSEANPRQGGYTF. J is TRBJ1-2 and V is TRBV6-1; TRBD1 matches at 8 bases. This CDR3 comprises 15 residues. Losses at the gene ends were 0 bases for V and 8 bases for J; bases not matched to a gene: 8. Germline CDR1 reads MNHNS; CDR2 reads SASEGT.

This clone was observed at least ten times. V gene TRBV6-1 combines with J gene TRBJ1-2, with D perhaps TRBD1 (6 bases). In germline, CDR1 is MNHNS, CDR2 SASEGT. Trimming left V 0 bases short and J 4 bases short, with 15 bases between. CDR3 length: 16 amino acids. The CDR3 nucleotides read TGTGCCAGCAGTGAAGCGTCAGGACAGCCAGCCTATGGCTACACCTTC. It is translated as CASSEASGQPAYGYTF.

V and J are TRBV11-2 and TRBJ1-6, with no clear D. The CDR3 covers 15 residues. In germline, CDR1 is SGHAT, CDR2 FQNNGV. Trimming shortened V by 5 bases and J by 1 base, and 9 bases separated the two germline ends. CDR3 sequence: CASSGRESYNSPLHF. CDR3 DNA sequence: TGTGCCAGCAGCGGGAGGGAATCCTATAATTCACCCCTCCACTTT.

The chain recombines TRBV7-6 with TRBJ2-3; TRBD2 matches 9 bases. The CDR3 contains 17 residues. The germline V gene encodes CDR1 SGHVS and CDR2 FNYEAQ. V was clipped by 5 bases and J by 1 base; unmatched bases: 10. CDR3 nucleotide sequence: TGTGCCAGCAGCCCCCACCTATCTAGCGGGGGCACAGATACGCAGTATTTT. Translating it yields CASSPHLSSGGTDTQYF. The complete variable domain, with remaining parts taken from reference TRBV7-6 and TRBJ2-3, reads GAGVSQSPRYKVTKRGQDVALRCDPISGHVSLYWYRQALGQGPEFLTYFNYEAQQDKSGLPNDRFSAERPEGSISTLTIQRTEQRDSAMYRCASSPHLSSGGTDTQYFGPGTRLTVL.

In its sample, this clone was seen once. CDR3 sequence (DNA): TGTGCCATTACCGGGACTAGCGGAACCGGGGAGCTGTTTTTT. It specifies CAITGTSGTGELFF. This chain uses TRBV2 with TRBJ2-2; TRBD2 matches at 11 bases. The CDR3 sequence is 14 residues long. Germline assignment: CDR1 SNHLY and CDR2 FYNNEI. Trimming at V came to 10 bases and at J to 5 bases, leaving 6 bases not matched to a gene.

V gene TRBV19 combines with J gene TRBJ2-2; 7 bases line up with TRBD2. The CDR3 loop spans 16 amino acids. The V segment lost 6 bases and the J segment 4 bases; nucleotides outside the gene matches: 11. Germline lookup yields CDR1 LNHDA and CDR2 SQIVND (reference sequence). The CDR3 protein is CASRGGTVRVTGELFF. The CDR3 DNA sequence: TGTGCCAGTAGGGGGGGGACCGTCCGTGTCACCGGGGAGCTGTTTTTT.

This clone was detected only once. The rearrangement uses TRBV10-3 and TRBJ2-6; D gene unclear. Germline values: CDR1 ENHRY, CDR2 SYGVKD. V lost 7 bases and J lost 0, with 7 bases in between. This CDR3 is 14 amino acids long. The CDR3 region has the DNA TGTGCCATCACAGGAAGCTCTGGGGCCAACGTCCTGACTTTC. Amino acid sequence: CAITGSSGANVLTF.

This chain links TRBV7-6 with TRBJ2-1; D possibly corresponds to TRBD2 (6 bases). The CDR3 extends over 16 amino acids. Trimming removed 3 bases at V and 5 bases at J, with 17 bases between. Per germline, CDR1 SGHVS and CDR2 FNYEAQ. The CDR3 DNA reads as TGTGCCAGCAGCTTCGAGGGGAGGTTTGGACACAATGAGCAGTTCTTC. Its translation: CASSFEGRFGHNEQFF.

The chain links TRBV29-1 to TRBJ2-7; 7 bases map to TRBD1. V gave up 4 bases and J gave up 5 bases; unmatched junction bases: 5. The CDR3 spans 12 residues. In germline, CDR1 is SQVTM, CDR2 ANQGSEA. CDR3 protein: CSVGQGRNEQYF. The CDR3 DNA follows: TGCAGCGTTGGACAGGGTAGGAACGAGCAGTACTTC.

The gene calls are TRBV25-1 and TRBJ2-3; 9 bases match TRBD2. Germline values: CDR1 MGHDK, CDR2 SYGVNS. Unmatched junction bases numbered 9, after V lost 1 base and J lost 4 bases. The CDR3 extends over 17 amino acids. The CDR3 bases are TGTGCCAGCAGTGAATTGGGTAGGCGGGGGGGGTCAGATACGCAGTATTTT. Protein: CASSELGRRGGSDTQYF. Full variable domain (missing parts from reference TRBV25-1 and TRBJ2-3): EADIYQTPRYLVIGTGKKITLECSQTMGHDKMYWYQQDPGMELHLIHYSYGVNSTEKGDLSSESTVSRIRTEHFPLTLESARPSHTSQYLCASSELGRRGGSDTQYFGPGTRLTVL.

This chain links TRBV2 with TRBJ2-5, with 9 nucleotides matching TRBD2. This CDR3 region has 15 residues. V shed 6 bases, J shed 4 bases, and the junction held 9 bases outside the gene matches. The germline CDR1 and CDR2 sequences are SNHLY and FYNNEI. As DNA, the CDR3 is TGTGCCAGCAGGCGGGGGGGAAGTTATTTAGAGACCCAGTACTTC. Its protein product is CASRRGGSYLETQYF.

The chain combines TRBV5-1 with TRBJ1-3, with a tentative D call TRBD1 (6 bases). The V gene lost 0 bases and the J gene lost 8 bases, with 15 bases spanning the gap. Per germline, CDR1 SGHRS and CDR2 YFSETQ. The CDR3 is 15 residues long. The DNA for the CDR3 is TGCGCCAGCAGCTTGGCAGGACAGAGTAGCGACACCATATATTTT. As protein: CASSLAGQSSDTIYF.